This T cell receptor beta chain was sequenced during a study of neurological immune-mediated disorders. Study-level results: No expanded-clone CDR3 amino acid sequence recurred across subjects, suggesting private TCR-beta repertoires.

The CDR3 spans 13 residues. The trim removed 5 bases at V and 9 bases at J, leaving 4 bases unmatched. Germline V gives CDR1 SEHNR, CDR2 FQNEAQ (reference sequence). The sample holds many counts of this clonotype. Its antigen is still unknown. The cDNA was synthesized by 5'RACE incorporating 10-nucleotide random UMIs. TCRdb re-called the 5' RACE reads through MiXCR, storing one row per CDR3 protein. This sample yields under 60,000 distinct CDR3 sequences, of which approximately 10% are seen a single time; 21% belongs to the top ten. The clonotype comes from a woman aged 40 to 55 with HTLV-1-associated myelopathy (HAM/TSP). Sequencing input: PBMCs. The chain carries TRBV7-9 and TRBJ1-6; 7 nucleotides align to TRBD1. CDR3 amino acids: CASSPGQVSPLHF. CDR3 sequence (DNA): TGTGCCAGCAGCCCAGGACAGGTTTCACCCCTCCACTTT. The complete variable domain, with remaining parts taken from reference TRBV7-9 and TRBJ1-6, reads DTGVSQNPRHKITKRGQNVTFRCDPISEHNRLYWYRQTLGQGPEFLTYFQNEAQLEKSRLLSDRFSAERPKGSFSTLEIQRTEQGDSAMYLCASSPGQVSPLHFGNGTRLTVT.